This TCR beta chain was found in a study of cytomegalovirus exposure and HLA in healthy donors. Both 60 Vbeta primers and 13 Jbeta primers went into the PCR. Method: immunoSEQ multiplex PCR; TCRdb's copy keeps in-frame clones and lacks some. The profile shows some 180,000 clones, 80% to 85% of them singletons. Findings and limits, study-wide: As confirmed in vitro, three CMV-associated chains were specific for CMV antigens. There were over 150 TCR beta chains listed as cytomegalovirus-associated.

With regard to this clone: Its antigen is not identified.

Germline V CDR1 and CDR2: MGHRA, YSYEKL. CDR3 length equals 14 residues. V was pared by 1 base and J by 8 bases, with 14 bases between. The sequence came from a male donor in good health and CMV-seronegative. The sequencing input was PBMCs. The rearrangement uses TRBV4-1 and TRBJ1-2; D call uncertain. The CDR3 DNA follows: TGCGCCAGCAGCCAAGGGCCACGGACTGAAGGCTACACCTTC. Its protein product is CASSQGPRTEGYTF.